Following are 17 T cell receptor beta chains from one sample sequenced in a study of T cell responses to AZD1222 COVID-19 vaccine. Libraries were prepared by immunoSEQ multiplex PCR; TCRdb keeps only in-frame clonotypes and omits some of them. The sample shows approximately 130,000 clones, roughly 93% of them seen only once. The specimen comprised peripheral blood, sampled on day 0 of AZD1222 vaccination. All receptors derive from an adult in good health.

This clone was seen a single time. The rearrangement joins TRBV24-1 to TRBJ2-3, with TRBD1 matching 7 bases. Trimming cost V 4 bases and J 4 bases; bases outside gene matches: 10. In germline, CDR1 is KGHDR, CDR2 SFDVKD. This CDR3 contains 16 residues. The CDR3 nucleotides are TGTGCCACCAGTGAGGTGACAGGGACAGTTTCAGATACGCAGTATTTT. Amino acids: CATSEVTGTVSDTQYF.

This rearrangement joins TRBV28 to TRBJ1-1; 7 bases are shared with TRBD1. The CDR3 runs to 14 residues. The germline gives CDR1 MDHEN, CDR2 SYDVKM. The V segment lost 6 bases and the J segment 3 bases; nucleotides outside the gene matches: 7. CDR3 region: CASSRGQPYTEAFF. CDR3 coding DNA: TGTGCCAGCAGCCGGGGACAGCCCTACACTGAAGCTTTCTTT.

The chain combines TRBV28 with TRBJ2-5; weak D call: TRBD2 (5 bases). V shed 6 bases and J shed 5 bases, with 22 bases lying between them. Germline lookup yields CDR1 MDHEN and CDR2 SYDVKM. CDR3 length: 16 residues. The CDR3 is CASRNKGTRVVETQYF. In DNA, the CDR3 is TGTGCCAGCAGAAATAAGGGAACGAGGGTCGTGGAGACCCAGTACTTC.

The chain links TRBV19 to TRBJ2-5; 7 bases are shared with TRBD1. The V gene's germline CDR1 is LNHDA and CDR2 SQIVND (reference sequence). The CDR3 runs 15 residues. The V segment lost 5 bases and the J segment 6 bases; nucleotides outside the gene matches: 12. CDR3 amino acids: CASSEHRQGAKTQYF. CDR3 DNA sequence: TGTGCCAGTAGTGAACACCGACAGGGTGCAAAGACCCAGTACTTC.

V and J are TRBV6-2 or TRBV6-3 and TRBJ1-1; D is ambiguous. V was trimmed by 2 bases and J by 1 base, leaving 8 bases between them. Germline assignment: CDR1 MNHEY and CDR2 SVGEGT. CDR3 length equals 14 residues. The CDR3 loop is CASSYGPKNTEAFF. The CDR3 coding sequence is TGTGCCAGCAGTTACGGCCCGAAGAACACTGAAGCTTTCTTT.

The sample holds a few counts of this clone. The J gene is TRBJ1-2, the V gene TRBV28, with D possibly TRBD1 on 6 matching bases. CDR1 MDHEN and CDR2 SYDVKM come from the germline V gene. CDR3 length equals 13 residues. Trimming pared 6 bases from V and 4 bases from J, leaving 12 bases between. CDR3 in DNA: TGTGCCAGCAGGAAGACAGGCATCTATGGCTACACCTTC. It translates to CASRKTGIYGYTF.

The chain is built from TRBV19 and TRBJ2-1; 12 bases align to TRBD2. CDR1 LNHDA and CDR2 SQIVND come from the germline V gene (reference sequence). The CDR3 has 15 residues. The trim removed 3 bases at V and 9 bases at J, leaving 6 bases unmatched. The CDR3 sequence: CASSILPSGRVEQFF. The CDR3 nucleotides read TGTGCCAGTAGTATCCTCCCTAGCGGGAGGGTTGAGCAGTTCTTC.

V and J are TRBV18 and TRBJ1-2, with D perhaps TRBD1 (5 bases). The CDR3 runs to 18 residues. Germline CDR1 is KGHSH and CDR2 is LQKENI. The V gene lost 5 bases and the J gene lost 4 bases, with 26 bases spanning the gap. In DNA, the CDR3 is TGTGCCAGCTCATCGGCCATGCCAGGGCTCCACAGTCCCTATGGCTACACCTTC. This translates into CASSSAMPGLHSPYGYTF.

The chain links TRBV5-1 to TRBJ2-7, with 14 bases identical to TRBD2. Germline V lookup: CDR1 SGHRS, CDR2 YFSETQ. The CDR3 spans 17 residues. Germline trimming cut 2 bases from V and 2 bases from J; bases unmatched to any gene: 6. This CDR3 is CASSFSTSGRAAYEQYF. The CDR3 DNA sequence: TGCGCCAGCAGCTTTTCGACTAGCGGGAGGGCGGCCTACGAGCAGTACTTC.

The V call is TRBV2, the J call TRBJ1-2, with D unclear. CDR1 is SNHLY, CDR2 FYNNEI, per germline. CDR3 size: 11 residues. V was pared by 7 bases and J by 4 bases, with 7 bases between. The CDR3 DNA sequence: TGTGCCAGCACGGAAATCTATGGCTACACCTTC. As protein: CASTEIYGYTF.

This chain joins TRBV30 and TRBJ2-5; 7 nucleotides match TRBD2. The CDR3 has 14 residues. J gave up 4 bases and V 0 bases, and 5 bases lay outside the gene matches. Germline V gene lookup returns CDR1 GTSNPN and CDR2 SVGIG (reference sequence). The CDR3 spells CAWSVRGSRETQYF. The CDR3 nucleotides are TGTGCCTGGAGTGTACGCGGGAGTCGAGAGACCCAGTACTTC.

Comments on this clone: At one end the junction does not follow the germline gene, possibly because of a read error. The chain combines TRBV2 with TRBJ1-1, with no clear D. The CDR3 covers 12 residues. Germline CDR1 reads SNHLY; CDR2 reads FYNNEI. CDR3 DNA: TGTGCCAGCAGGGAAGTGAACACTGAAGCTTTCTTT. It encodes CASREVNTEAFF.

This chain links TRBV9 with TRBJ2-5; TRBD1 matches at 9 bases. V was clipped by 3 bases and J by 5 bases; unmatched bases: 5. CDR1 is SGDLS, CDR2 YYNGEE, per germline. The CDR3 is 14 residues long. The CDR3 nucleotides read TGTGCCAGCAGCGCCGGGACAGGGAGGGAGACCCAGTACTTC. Amino acids: CASSAGTGRETQYF.

This chain connects TRBV2 to TRBJ1-1; no clear D gene. Per germline, CDR1 SNHLY and CDR2 FYNNEI. CDR3 length: 17 amino acids. Between the trimmed V and J ends, which lost 6 bases and 7 bases, there was a span of 27 bases. This CDR3 reads CASSPGRGSRDASEAFF. The CDR3 DNA is TGTGCCAGCAGCCCTGGTCGGGGTAGCCGGGATGCTAGTGAAGCTTTCTTT.

The rearrangement uses TRBV7-8 and TRBJ2-7; D is ambiguous. V lost 3 bases and J lost 6, with 6 bases in between. The V gene's germline CDR1 is SGHVS and CDR2 FQNEAQ. The CDR3 loop spans 11 amino acids. CDR3 DNA sequence: TGTGCCAGCAGCTTGACGGCCGAGCAGTACTTC. Encoded protein: CASSLTAEQYF.

V and J are TRBV11-1 and TRBJ1-1; no clear D. The CDR3 covers 13 residues. Germline loops: CDR1 SGHAT, CDR2 FQDESV (reference sequence). The V end lost 2 bases, the J end lost 5 bases, and 9 bases lay between the germline ends. The CDR3 reads CASSLIPGTEAFF. As DNA, the CDR3 is TGTGCCAGCAGCTTAATCCCGGGGACTGAAGCTTTCTTT.

The chain joins TRBV7-9 to TRBJ1-1, with D unclear. Trimming took 3 bases from V and 7 from J, leaving 12 bases between them. The CDR3 extends over 13 amino acids. The V gene's germline CDR1 is SEHNR and CDR2 FQNEAQ (reference sequence). The CDR3 DNA reads as TGTGCCAGCAGCTTTAGTACGGCGTATGAAGCTTTCTTT. This encodes CASSFSTAYEAFF.